The sequence of this T cell receptor (beta chain) was determined in a study of CD8 T cells in ankylosing spondylitis. Study-wide points: Clones linked to disease were reported to show significant enrichment in matched ankylosing spondylitis synovial fluid. In ankylosing spondylitis blood, a motif of roughly 8 highly homologous TCR beta variants appeared characteristic.

CDR3 length: 14 amino acids. The germline gives CDR1 SGHTA, CDR2 FQGNSA. The ends were cut back, 5 bases at V and 3 bases at J, with 14 bases in the middle. Ten or more counts support this clonotype. Its antigen is undetermined. TCRdb reprocessed the 5' RACE reads via MiXCR and lists one record per CDR3 protein. The data show 500,000 or so distinct CDR3 sequences, about 5% seen once. Sequencing input: blood, either unsorted or a sorted T cell fraction (not recorded which). This TCR was recovered from a male donor with ankylosing spondylitis. The chain has TRBV7-2 and TRBJ2-7; tentative D call: TRBD2 (5 bases). CDR3 DNA sequence: TGTGCCAGCAGCAAAACCGGGGTACACTACGAGCAGTACTTC. Translating it yields CASSKTGVHYEQYF.